What follows are 20 T cell receptor beta chains derived from one specimen sequenced in a study of OX40 agonist ivuxolimab in advanced cancers. TCRdb's table, derived via immunoSEQ multiplex PCR, lists solely in-frame clones and lacks some. The repertoire holds over 75,000 clones, 80% to 90% seen once, with more than 4% in the top ten. The material was CD4+ or CD8+ T cells sorted from blood, obtained in a trial of the OX40 agonist ivuxolimab. Every receptor here comes from an adult with an advanced solid tumor such as melanoma, head and neck, liver or kidney cancer.

The J gene is TRBJ2-1, the V gene TRBV27; 15 bases match TRBD2. This CDR3 is built from 20 residues. V gave up 5 bases and J gave up 2 bases; unmatched junction bases: 13. From germline, CDR1 is MNHEY and CDR2 SMNVEV (reference sequence). Here the CDR3 reads CASSRSPGTSGRTTYNEQFF. DNA for the CDR3: TGTGCCAGCAGTCGCTCCCCCGGGACTAGCGGGAGGACTACCTACAATGAGCAGTTCTTC.

The chain has TRBV4-1 and TRBJ2-1; 9 positions agree with TRBD2. The germline CDR1 and CDR2 sequences are MGHRA and YSYEKL. With 0 bases clipped from V and 1 base from J, the junction kept 4 bases outside the gene matches. The CDR3 covers 17 residues. The CDR3 DNA reads as TGCGCCAGCAGCCAAGAGGGTAGCGGGAGATCCTACAATGAGCAGTTCTTC. This encodes CASSQEGSGRSYNEQFF.

This clone was seen a single time. This rearrangement joins TRBV6-6 to TRBJ2-1, with 10 bases lining up with TRBD1. The germline V gene has CDR1 MNHNY and CDR2 SVGAGI (reference sequence). The CDR3 runs 15 residues. The ends lost 6 bases at V and 9 bases at J; junction bases unmatched: 11. Here the CDR3 DNA reads TGTGCCAGCAGGAACCGGGACAGGGGTTTTGGTGAGCAGTTCTTC. Its protein is CASRNRDRGFGEQFF.

This clone is a singleton in its sample. The V call is TRBV28, the J call TRBJ2-2, with 15 bases aligning to TRBD2. Germline V gene sequence: CDR1 MDHEN, CDR2 SYDVKM. V was clipped by 2 bases and J by 8 bases; unmatched bases: 6. This CDR3 contains 17 residues. The DNA of the CDR3 is TGTGCCAGCAGTTTAGGACTAGCGGGAGGGCCCCTAGGGGAGCTGTTTTTT. Protein product: CASSLGLAGGPLGELFF.

The chain links TRBV30 to TRBJ1-5; possible D gene TRBD1, 6 bases. Trimming left V 3 bases short and J 4 bases short, with 10 bases between. The CDR3 contains 13 residues. The germline gives CDR1 GTSNPN, CDR2 SVGIG (reference sequence). The CDR3 nucleotides are TGTGCCTGGAGGACAGGAACAAATCAGCCCCAGCATTTT. Translating gives CAWRTGTNQPQHF.

The chain recombines TRBV5-1 with TRBJ1-2; 10 nucleotides line up with TRBD1. Trimming removed 0 bases from V and 9 bases from J; junction bases left unmatched: 2. The germline CDR1 and CDR2 sequences are SGHRS and YFSETQ. CDR3 length: 13 residues. CDR3 in DNA: TGCGCCAGCAGCTTGGGGGACAGGGGAAGCTACACCTTC. Translation: CASSLGDRGSYTF.

The chain couples TRBV25-1 to TRBJ2-6; D is unclear. From germline, CDR1 is MGHDK and CDR2 SYGVNS. Trimming took 6 bases from V and 4 from J, leaving 10 bases between them. CDR3 length equals 14 residues. In nucleotides, the CDR3 is TGTGCCAGCAGGGAGCCAGGCGGGGCCAACGTCCTGACTTTC. This translates into CASREPGGANVLTF. The variable domain in full, with the rest retrieved from reference TRBV25-1 and TRBJ2-6, is EADIYQTPRYLVIGTGKKITLECSQTMGHDKMYWYQQDPGMELHLIHYSYGVNSTEKGDLSSESTVSRIRTEHFPLTLESARPSHTSQYLCASREPGGANVLTFGAGSRLTVL.

The chain is built from TRBV18 and TRBJ2-7; 10 bases are a match to TRBD2. With V trimmed by 5 bases and J by 2 bases, 6 bases remained unmatched. Germline V gives CDR1 KGHSH, CDR2 LQKENI. The CDR3 extends over 15 amino acids. Here the CDR3 reads CASSRPTSGTYEQYF. The CDR3 coding sequence is TGTGCCAGCTCAAGGCCCACTAGCGGGACCTACGAGCAGTACTTC.

The chain combines TRBV4-2 with TRBJ1-1; no firm D call. CDR3 length: 13 residues. Germline V gene lookup returns CDR1 LGHNA and CDR2 YNFKEQ. V lost 2 bases, J lost 1 base, and 5 bases lay in between. The CDR3 loop is CASSQTENTEAFF. CDR3 nucleotide sequence: TGTGCCAGCAGCCAAACGGAGAACACTGAAGCTTTCTTT.

J is TRBJ1-1 and V is TRBV7-9; D may be TRBD1 (5 bases). Trimming pared 2 bases from V and 4 bases from J, leaving 14 bases between. This CDR3 contains 15 residues. CDR1 and CDR2 (germline): SEHNR, FQNEAQ (reference sequence). The CDR3 reads CASSLQGIVGTEAFF. The CDR3 DNA is TGTGCCAGCAGCTTACAGGGAATAGTGGGCACTGAAGCTTTCTTT.

V and J are TRBV11-3 and TRBJ2-2, with TRBD1 as a possible D gene (5 bases). Germline assignment: CDR1 SGHNT and CDR2 YENEEA. V gave up 2 bases and J gave up 4 bases, with 11 bases separating them. The CDR3 loop spans 15 amino acids. CDR3 coding DNA: TGTGCCAGCAGCTTAAGGGGAATCGGCACCGGGGAGCTGTTTTTT. Translation gives CASSLRGIGTGELFF.

This clone was detected only a few times. V is TRBV11-3 and J is TRBJ2-1; 9 nucleotides match TRBD2. V lost 1 base, J lost 4 bases, and 5 bases stayed unmatched. CDR1 SGHNT and CDR2 YENEEA come from the germline V gene. This CDR3 is built from 16 residues. Here the CDR3 DNA reads TGTGCCAGCAGCTTAGGACGTAGCGGGGGTTACAATGAGCAGTTCTTC. Protein: CASSLGRSGGYNEQFF.

The chain uses TRBV7-3 and TRBJ1-1, with D perhaps TRBD1 (6 bases). The CDR3 extends over 13 amino acids. Germline-derived CDR1 and CDR2 are SGHTA and FQGTGA. Trimming pared 5 bases from V and 10 bases from J, leaving 17 bases between. CDR3 in amino acids: CASSQFGQGSAFF. The CDR3, as DNA: TGTGCCAGCAGCCAATTCGGGCAGGGGTCAGCTTTCTTT.

This sequence joins TRBV6-1 and TRBJ1-3; D is uncertain. The CDR3 totals 16 residues. Between the trimmed V and J ends, which lost 2 bases and 3 bases, there was a span of 14 bases. From germline, CDR1 is MNHNS and CDR2 SASEGT. CDR3 region: CASSEWWVRDGNTIYF. The CDR3 DNA follows: TGTGCCAGCAGTGAATGGTGGGTTAGAGATGGAAACACCATATATTTT.

V is TRBV5-6 and J is TRBJ2-1; D might be TRBD2 (5 bases). The CDR3 contains 16 residues. Trimming left V 0 bases short and J 1 base short, with 11 bases between. Germline V CDR1 and CDR2: SGHDT, YYEEEE. The CDR3 loop reads CASSLVVAPSYNEQFF. In DNA form, the CDR3 reads TGTGCCAGCAGCTTGGTGGTAGCGCCATCCTACAATGAGCAGTTCTTC.

The chain uses TRBV7-3 and TRBJ2-1; 14 bases fit TRBD2. J gave up 9 bases and V 5 bases, and 6 bases lay outside the gene matches. The germline V gene has CDR1 SGHTA and CDR2 FQGTGA. The CDR3 runs to 15 residues. This CDR3 reads CASSRLAGGLGEQFF. CDR3 in DNA: TGTGCCAGCAGCCGACTAGCGGGAGGGCTGGGTGAGCAGTTCTTC.

The V and J genes are TRBV2 and TRBJ2-5, with 14 positions matching TRBD2. The junction had 6 bases not matched to a gene; V was cut back by 6 bases and J by 3 bases. CDR3 length: 16 residues. Germline assignment: CDR1 SNHLY and CDR2 FYNNEI. For the CDR3, the DNA is TGTGCCAGCAGCCGCGGGACTAGCGGGAGTGAAGAGACCCAGTACTTC. Translation gives CASSRGTSGSEETQYF.

The chain has TRBV7-8 and TRBJ2-3; D remains ambiguous. This CDR3 is built from 14 residues. Germline CDR1 and CDR2: SGHVS and FQNEAQ. Trimming stripped 5 bases from V and 5 bases from J, with 14 bases between. CDR3 DNA: TGTGCCAGCAGCCTCCGACCAGCGATAGATACGCAGTATTTT. The encoded protein is CASSLRPAIDTQYF.

The chain has TRBV27 and TRBJ1-3; D is perhaps TRBD1 (6 bases). V was pared by 5 bases and J by 8 bases, with 13 bases between. The germline V gene has CDR1 MNHEY and CDR2 SMNVEV (reference sequence). This CDR3 region has 13 residues. CDR3 coding DNA: TGTGCCAGCAGTCAAGGGACAAGGGACACCATATATTTT. Translating it yields CASSQGTRDTIYF.

The chain joins TRBV13 to TRBJ2-2, with 11 nucleotides matching TRBD1. With V trimmed by 5 bases and J by 4 bases, 6 bases remained unmatched. Per the germline V gene, CDR1 is PRHDT and CDR2 is FYEKMQ (reference sequence). The CDR3 sequence is 16 residues long. The CDR3 here is CASSPGDRGFTGELFF. The CDR3 DNA reads TGTGCCAGCAGCCCAGGGGACAGGGGGTTCACCGGGGAGCTGTTTTTT.